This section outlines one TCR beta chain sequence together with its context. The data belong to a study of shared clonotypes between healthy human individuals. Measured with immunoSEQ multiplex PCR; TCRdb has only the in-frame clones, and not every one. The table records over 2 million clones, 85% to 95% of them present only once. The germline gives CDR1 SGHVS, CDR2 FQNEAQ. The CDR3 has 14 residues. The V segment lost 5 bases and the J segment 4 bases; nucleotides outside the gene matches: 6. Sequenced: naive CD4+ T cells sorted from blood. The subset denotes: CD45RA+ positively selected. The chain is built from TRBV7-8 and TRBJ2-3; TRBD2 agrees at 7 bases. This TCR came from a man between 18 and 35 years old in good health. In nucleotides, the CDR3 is TGTGCCAGCAGCCCTGTTGGGGGGGCAGATACGCAGTATTTT. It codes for CASSPVGGADTQYF.